The clone carrying this TCR beta chain was counted at least ten times. Its specificity is unknown. TCRdb reprocessed the reads with MiXCR, giving one entry per CDR3 protein. The table lists a few hundred thousand distinct CDR3 sequences, approximately 15% of them singletons. This sample is part of a study of T cell repertoires in cytomegalovirus infection. At the level of the study: TCR beta signatures that were public indicated CMV infection and matching HLA type.

Overall study results and limits: HLA-C-restricted TCR beta clonotypes specific for CMV led the ex vivo response. Carriage of CMV together with the relevant HLA was identifiable through cumulative public TCR beta family frequency.

V trimming: 2 bases; J trimming: 8 bases; junction bases outside the gene matches: 8. Germline CDR1 SGHNT, CDR2 YENEEA. The CDR3 runs to 15 residues. This chain joins TRBV11-3 and TRBJ2-1; 8 nucleotides line up with TRBD2. Sequencing was carried out using PBMCs. The clonotype comes from a human donor in good health (CMV status not recorded). Some clones in this sample may be carry-over from other donors' samples. The CDR3 DNA reads TGTGCCAGCAGCTTAAGGAGCGGGAGCAGGTATGAGCAGTTCTTC. The encoded protein is CASSLRSGSRYEQFF.